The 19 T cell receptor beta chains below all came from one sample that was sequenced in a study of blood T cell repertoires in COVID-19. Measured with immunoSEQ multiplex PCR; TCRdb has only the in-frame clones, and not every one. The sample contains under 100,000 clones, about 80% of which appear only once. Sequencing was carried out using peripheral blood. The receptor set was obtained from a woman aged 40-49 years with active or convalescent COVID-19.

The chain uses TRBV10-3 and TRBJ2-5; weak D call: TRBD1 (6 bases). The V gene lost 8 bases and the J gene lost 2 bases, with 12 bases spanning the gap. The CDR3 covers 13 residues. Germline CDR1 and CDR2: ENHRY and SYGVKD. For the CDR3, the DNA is TGTGCCATCCAGCTCGGACAGCAAGAGACCCAGTACTTC. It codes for CAIQLGQQETQYF.

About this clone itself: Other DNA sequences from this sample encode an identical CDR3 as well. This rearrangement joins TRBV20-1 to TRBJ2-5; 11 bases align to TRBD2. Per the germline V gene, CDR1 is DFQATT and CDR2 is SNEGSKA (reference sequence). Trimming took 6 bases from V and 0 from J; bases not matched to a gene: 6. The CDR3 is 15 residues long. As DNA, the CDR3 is TGCAGTGCCAGTCCTAGCGGGGGGTACCAAGAGACCCAGTACTTC. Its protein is CSASPSGGYQETQYF.

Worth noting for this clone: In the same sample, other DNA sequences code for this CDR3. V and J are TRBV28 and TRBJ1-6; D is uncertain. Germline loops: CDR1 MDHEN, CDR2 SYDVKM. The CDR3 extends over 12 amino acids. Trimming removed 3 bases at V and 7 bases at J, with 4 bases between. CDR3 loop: CASSFRNSPLHF. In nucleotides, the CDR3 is TGTGCCAGCAGTTTTCGGAATTCACCCCTCCACTTT.

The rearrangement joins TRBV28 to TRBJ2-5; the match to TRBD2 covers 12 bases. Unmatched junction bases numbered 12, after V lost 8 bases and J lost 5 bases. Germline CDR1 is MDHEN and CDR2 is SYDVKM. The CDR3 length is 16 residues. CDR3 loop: CASGTILAGGGETQYF. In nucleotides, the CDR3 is TGTGCCAGCGGGACCATCCTAGCGGGAGGGGGGGAGACCCAGTACTTC.

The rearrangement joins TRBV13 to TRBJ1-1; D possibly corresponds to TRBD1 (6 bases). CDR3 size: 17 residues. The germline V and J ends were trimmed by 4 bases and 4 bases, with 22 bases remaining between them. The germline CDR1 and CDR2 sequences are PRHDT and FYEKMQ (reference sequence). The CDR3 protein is CASSSLTGPPRVTEAFF. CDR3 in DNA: TGTGCCAGCAGCTCCCTGACAGGTCCTCCACGAGTCACTGAAGCTTTCTTT.

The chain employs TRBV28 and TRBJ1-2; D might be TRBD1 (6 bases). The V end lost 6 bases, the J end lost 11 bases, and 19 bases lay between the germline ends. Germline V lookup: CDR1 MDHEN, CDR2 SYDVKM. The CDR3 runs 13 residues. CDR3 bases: TGTGCCAGCAGCGACAGGCTACCTCCTATTTACACCTTC. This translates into CASSDRLPPIYTF.

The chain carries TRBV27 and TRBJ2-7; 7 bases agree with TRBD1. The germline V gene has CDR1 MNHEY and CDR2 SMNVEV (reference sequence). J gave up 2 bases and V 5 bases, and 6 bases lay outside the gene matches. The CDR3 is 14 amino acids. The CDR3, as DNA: TGTGCCAGCAGTCCTTGGGACAGACCCTACGAGCAGTACTTC. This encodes CASSPWDRPYEQYF.

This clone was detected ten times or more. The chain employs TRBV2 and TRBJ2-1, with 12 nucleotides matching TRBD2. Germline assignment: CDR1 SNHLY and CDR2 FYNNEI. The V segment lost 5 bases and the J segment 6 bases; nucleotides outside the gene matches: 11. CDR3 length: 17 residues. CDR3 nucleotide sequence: TGTGCCAGCAGTAATGGACTAGCGGGGTCCGGTGGCAATGAGCAGTTCTTC. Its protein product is CASSNGLAGSGGNEQFF.

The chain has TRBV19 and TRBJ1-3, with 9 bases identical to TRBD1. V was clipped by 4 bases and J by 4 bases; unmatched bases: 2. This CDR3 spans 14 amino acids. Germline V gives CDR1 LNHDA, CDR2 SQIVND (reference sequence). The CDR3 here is CASSRTGAGNTIYF. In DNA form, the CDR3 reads TGTGCCAGTAGTAGGACAGGGGCCGGAAACACCATATATTTT.

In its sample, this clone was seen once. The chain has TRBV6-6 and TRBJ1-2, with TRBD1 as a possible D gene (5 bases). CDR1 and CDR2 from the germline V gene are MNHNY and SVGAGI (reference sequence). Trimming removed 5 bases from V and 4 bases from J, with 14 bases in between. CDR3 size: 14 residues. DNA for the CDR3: TGTGCCAGCAGTCTCCAGGGTGGAACCTATGGCTACACCTTC. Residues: CASSLQGGTYGYTF.

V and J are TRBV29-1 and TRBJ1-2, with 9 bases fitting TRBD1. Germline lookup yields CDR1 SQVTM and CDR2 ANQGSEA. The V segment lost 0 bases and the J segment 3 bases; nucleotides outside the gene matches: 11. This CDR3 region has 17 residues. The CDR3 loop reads CSVEDFQPGQGDYGYTF. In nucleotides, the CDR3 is TGCAGCGTTGAAGATTTCCAACCGGGACAGGGAGACTATGGCTACACCTTC.

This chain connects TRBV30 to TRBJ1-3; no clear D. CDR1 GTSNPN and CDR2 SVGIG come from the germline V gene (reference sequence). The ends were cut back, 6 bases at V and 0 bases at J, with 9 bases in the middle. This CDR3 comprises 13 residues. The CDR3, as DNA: TGTGCCTGCGACACGAGCTCTGGAAACACCATATATTTT. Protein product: CACDTSSGNTIYF.

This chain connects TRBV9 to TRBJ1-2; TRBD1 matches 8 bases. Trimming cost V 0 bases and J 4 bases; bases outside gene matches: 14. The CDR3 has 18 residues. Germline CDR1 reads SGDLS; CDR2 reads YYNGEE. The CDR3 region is CASSVGLRDRSLSYGYTF. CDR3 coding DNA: TGTGCCAGCAGCGTAGGATTAAGGGACAGGTCCCTATCCTATGGCTACACCTTC.

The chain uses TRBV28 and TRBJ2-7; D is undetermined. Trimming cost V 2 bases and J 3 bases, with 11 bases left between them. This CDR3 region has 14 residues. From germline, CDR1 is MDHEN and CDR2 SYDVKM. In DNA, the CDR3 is TGTGCCAGCAGTTTAACCGAACAGCACTACGAGCAGTACTTC. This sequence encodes CASSLTEQHYEQYF.

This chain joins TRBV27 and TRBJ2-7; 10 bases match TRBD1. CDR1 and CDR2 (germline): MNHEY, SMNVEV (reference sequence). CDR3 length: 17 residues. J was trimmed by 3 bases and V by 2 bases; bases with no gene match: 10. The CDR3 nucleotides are TGTGCCAGCAGTTTAAGACAGGGGGCCCTCCAAAGCTACGAGCAGTACTTC. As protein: CASSLRQGALQSYEQYF.

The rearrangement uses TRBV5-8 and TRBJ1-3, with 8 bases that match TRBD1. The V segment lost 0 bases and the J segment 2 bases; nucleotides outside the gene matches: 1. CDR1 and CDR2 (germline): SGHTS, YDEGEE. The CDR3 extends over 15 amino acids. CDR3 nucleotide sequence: TGTGCCAGCAGCTTGGACAGGGGGACTGGAAACACCATATATTTT. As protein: CASSLDRGTGNTIYF.

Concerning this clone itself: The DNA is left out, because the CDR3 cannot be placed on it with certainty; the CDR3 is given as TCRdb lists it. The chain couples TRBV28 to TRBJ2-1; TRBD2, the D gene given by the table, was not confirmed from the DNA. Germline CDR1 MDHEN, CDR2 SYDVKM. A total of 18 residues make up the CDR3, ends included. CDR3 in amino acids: CASSFYRGGRGMSSSSFF.

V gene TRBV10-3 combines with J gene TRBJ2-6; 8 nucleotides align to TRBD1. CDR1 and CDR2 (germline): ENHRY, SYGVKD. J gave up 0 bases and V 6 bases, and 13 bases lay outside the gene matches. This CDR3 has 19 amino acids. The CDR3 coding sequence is TGTGCCATCAGCAAGAAGGACAGGGCAGGTTTCTCTGGGGCCAACGTCCTGACTTTC. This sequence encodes CAISKKDRAGFSGANVLTF.

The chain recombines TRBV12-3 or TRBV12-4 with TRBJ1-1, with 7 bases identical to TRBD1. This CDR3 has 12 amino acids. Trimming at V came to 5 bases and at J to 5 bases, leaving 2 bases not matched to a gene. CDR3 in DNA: TGTGCCAGCAGTCAGGGGGATACTGAAGCTTTCTTT. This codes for CASSQGDTEAFF.